This T cell receptor (beta chain) was captured in a study of blood T cell repertoires in COVID-19. Study-level information: In each case, the material was cDNA or gDNA derived from T cells, B-cell-depleted T cells, or PBMCs.

This CDR3 is 16 amino acids long. V was pared by 4 bases and J by 5 bases, with 21 bases between. Germline lookup yields CDR1 SGHRS and CDR2 YFSETQ. As handled by the study authors: Amplified reference gene primers provided the basis for estimating nucleated cell counts. Generated by immunoSEQ multiplex PCR, the TCRdb table keeps only in-frame clones and is missing some. V, J and clone size reflect that table, while D and trimming were determined from the DNA. The sample lists approximately 150,000 clones, around 87% seen once, with approximately 3% in the top ten. This chain uses TRBV5-1 with TRBJ2-5; TRBD2 might be the D (7 bases). The TCR sequence derives from a woman in her sixties or seventies with active COVID-19. Input material: peripheral blood. CDR3 protein: CASSPGASGFRETQYF. In DNA, the CDR3 is TGCGCCAGCAGCCCAGGGGCTAGCGGATTCCGGGAGACCCAGTACTTC. Full variable domain (remainder filled in from reference TRBV5-1 and TRBJ2-5): KAGVTQTPRYLIKTRGQQVTLSCSPISGHRSVSWYQQTPGQGLQFLFEYFSETQRNKGNFPGRFSGRQFSNSRSEMNVSTLELGDSALYLCASSPGASGFRETQYFGPGTRLLVL.